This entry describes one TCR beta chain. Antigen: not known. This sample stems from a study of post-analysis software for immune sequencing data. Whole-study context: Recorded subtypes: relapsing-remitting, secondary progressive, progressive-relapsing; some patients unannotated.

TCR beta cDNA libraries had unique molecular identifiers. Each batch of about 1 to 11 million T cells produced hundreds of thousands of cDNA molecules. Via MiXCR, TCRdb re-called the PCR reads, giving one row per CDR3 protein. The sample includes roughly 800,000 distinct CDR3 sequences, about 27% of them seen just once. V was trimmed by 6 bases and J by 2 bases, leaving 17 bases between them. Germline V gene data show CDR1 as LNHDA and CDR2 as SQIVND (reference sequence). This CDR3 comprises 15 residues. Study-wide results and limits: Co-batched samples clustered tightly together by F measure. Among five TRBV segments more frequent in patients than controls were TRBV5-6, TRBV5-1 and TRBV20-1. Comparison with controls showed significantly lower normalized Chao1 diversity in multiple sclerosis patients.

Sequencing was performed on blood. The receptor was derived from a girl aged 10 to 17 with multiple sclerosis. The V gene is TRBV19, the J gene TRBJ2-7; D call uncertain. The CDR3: CASRSRGYPTYEQYF. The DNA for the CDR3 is TGTGCCAGTAGGTCTCGTGGGTACCCTACCTACGAGCAGTACTTC.